One sample yielded the 27 T cell receptor beta chains listed below, sequenced in a study of blood T cell repertoires in COVID-19. Profiling relied on immunoSEQ multiplex PCR, and the TCRdb table lists in-frame clones only, not all of them. The profile shows some 100,000 clones, 86% of them singletons. The sample was peripheral blood. Receptors originate from a man aged 45-65 years with acute or convalescent COVID-19.

The V and J genes are TRBV6-6 and TRBJ1-2, with unresolved D. This CDR3 has 14 amino acids. The V end was cut by 0 bases, the J end by 8 bases, with 13 bases between. CDR1 is MNHNY, CDR2 SVGAGI, per germline (reference sequence). This CDR3 reads CASSYSGRAGGYTF. In DNA, the CDR3 is TGTGCCAGCAGTTACTCGGGTCGGGCGGGCGGCTACACCTTC.

The V and J genes are TRBV4-1 and TRBJ2-5; TRBD2 matches 13 bases. The CDR3 runs to 18 residues. The germline V gene has CDR1 MGHRA and CDR2 YSYEKL. The junction had 11 bases not matched to a gene; V was cut back by 2 bases and J by 5 bases. The CDR3 here is CASSQLGLAGVGGETQYF. The CDR3 DNA sequence: TGCGCCAGCAGCCAACTTGGACTAGCGGGAGTGGGGGGGGAGACCCAGTACTTC.

This clone was observed a few times. V gene TRBV19 combines with J gene TRBJ1-1, with D perhaps matching TRBD1 (6 bases). Germline lookup yields CDR1 LNHDA and CDR2 SQIVND (reference sequence). This CDR3 spans 14 amino acids. The V end lost 8 bases, the J end lost 0 bases, and 13 bases lay between the germline ends. The CDR3 nucleotides are TGTGCCAGTCTCTCGGCAGGGGTGAACACTGAAGCTTTCTTT. Encoded protein: CASLSAGVNTEAFF.

The chain combines TRBV9 with TRBJ1-1; TRBD1 is a possible D gene (5 bases). The germline CDR1 and CDR2 sequences are SGDLS and YYNGEE. The CDR3 sequence is 15 residues long. V lost 4 bases and J lost 2, with 15 bases in between. The CDR3 protein is CASSPTDSLNTEAFF. The CDR3 nucleotides read TGTGCCAGCAGCCCGACCGACAGCTTAAACACTGAAGCTTTCTTT.

The chain employs TRBV18 and TRBJ1-2; D possibly corresponds to TRBD1 (5 bases). The germline V and J ends were trimmed by 5 bases and 6 bases, with 16 bases remaining between them. CDR1 and CDR2 (germline): KGHSH, LQKENI. The CDR3 totals 14 residues. Here the CDR3 reads CASSKVQAGDGYTF. DNA for the CDR3: TGTGCCAGCTCAAAAGTACAGGCGGGGGATGGCTACACCTTC.

This clone was counted only a few times. The CDR3 protein is CASSLGQGSDEQYF. As DNA, the CDR3 is TGTGCCAGCAGCTTGGGACAGGGCAGTGACGAGCAGTACTTC. The V and J genes are TRBV7-9 and TRBJ2-7; 9 bases align to TRBD1. The CDR3 runs 14 residues. Germline CDR1 SEHNR, CDR2 FQNEAQ (reference sequence). Germline trimming cut 3 bases from V and 5 bases from J; bases unmatched to any gene: 5.

The chain recombines TRBV19 with TRBJ1-3; 10 bases are shared with TRBD1. The J segment lost 7 bases and the V segment lost 3 bases, leaving 3 bases of the junction unmatched. CDR3 length: 14 amino acids. From germline, CDR1 is LNHDA and CDR2 SQIVND (reference sequence). In nucleotides, the CDR3 is TGTGCCAGTAGTATGGACAGGGGGAAGAACACCATATATTTT. Its translation: CASSMDRGKNTIYF.

The chain links TRBV19 to TRBJ2-1; 7 bases line up with TRBD1. The CDR3 runs to 15 residues. V trimming: 7 bases; J trimming: 8 bases; junction bases outside the gene matches: 14. Germline V lookup: CDR1 LNHDA, CDR2 SQIVND (reference sequence). The CDR3 DNA reads TGTGCCAGTACGAGTAGCAGGGGGAATTCGGATGAGCAGTTCTTC. The encoded protein is CASTSSRGNSDEQFF.

The CDR3 sequence: CASSRGLAGGFPYEQYF. DNA of the CDR3: TGTGCCAGCAGCCGGGGACTAGCGGGAGGATTCCCCTACGAGCAGTACTTC. The rearrangement uses TRBV3-1 (or the pseudogene TRBV3-2) and TRBJ2-7; 15 bases are shared with TRBD2. Trimming took 4 bases from V and 2 from J; bases not matched to a gene: 6. The length of the CDR3 is 17 residues. CDR1 and CDR2 (germline): LGHDT, YNNKEL (reference sequence).

This chain joins TRBV12-3 or TRBV12-4 and TRBJ1-2; possibly TRBD1 for D (6 bases). V gave up 3 bases and J gave up 4 bases, with 9 bases separating them. The CDR3 has 13 residues. The CDR3: CASSFSRGYGYTF. In DNA form, the CDR3 reads TGTGCCAGCAGTTTCTCCAGGGGCTATGGCTACACCTTC.

This chain joins TRBV6-5 and TRBJ1-5; no firm D call. The CDR3 contains 15 residues. Trimming took 0 bases from V and 1 from J, leaving 7 bases between them. Per the germline V gene, CDR1 is MNHEY and CDR2 is SVGAGI. In DNA, the CDR3 is TGTGCCAGCAGTTACTCGGGCGGGAGCAATCAGCCCCAGCATTTT. Translated, it gives CASSYSGGSNQPQHF.

The chain couples TRBV6-5 to TRBJ2-7, with 7 bases identical to TRBD1. This CDR3 comprises 15 residues. From germline, CDR1 is MNHEY and CDR2 SVGAGI. V lost 7 bases to trimming and J lost 0 bases; unmatched junction nucleotides: 9. The CDR3 region is CASTKRTGSSYEQYF. CDR3 coding DNA: TGTGCCAGCACCAAACGGACAGGTAGCTCCTACGAGCAGTACTTC.

The chain couples TRBV10-2 to TRBJ2-3; D is perhaps TRBD2 (5 bases). Deletions cut 6 bases from V and 1 base from J, with 11 bases between. From germline, CDR1 is WSHSY and CDR2 SAAADI. This CDR3 has 14 amino acids. In nucleotides, the CDR3 is TGCGCCAGCAGCCCCAGCGGACGCACAGATACGCAGTATTTT. As protein: CASSPSGRTDTQYF.

This clone was recorded a few times. This rearrangement joins TRBV6-5 to TRBJ2-7; 8 positions match TRBD2. With 4 bases clipped from V and 3 bases from J, the junction kept 11 bases outside the gene matches. CDR1 and CDR2 (germline): MNHEY, SVGAGI. The CDR3 sequence is 16 residues long. CDR3 sequence reads: CASSSTSGTSFYEQYF. CDR3 nucleotides: TGTGCCAGCAGTTCGACATCCGGGACTAGTTTCTACGAGCAGTACTTC.

V and J are TRBV29-1 and TRBJ1-2; TRBD1 matches 8 bases. CDR3 length: 18 residues. Germline lookup yields CDR1 SQVTM and CDR2 ANQGSEA. Trimming removed 4 bases from V and 0 bases from J; junction bases left unmatched: 16. The CDR3 protein is CSVGADGTGWLPNYGYTF. DNA of the CDR3: TGCAGCGTTGGGGCTGATGGGACAGGATGGCTTCCTAACTATGGCTACACCTTC. Combining the CDR3 with reference TRBV29-1 and TRBJ1-2 gives the whole variable domain SAVISQKPSRDICQRGTSLTIQCQVDSQVTMMFWYRQQPGQSLTLIATANQGSEATYESGFVIDKFPISRPNLTFSTLTVSNMSPEDSSIYLCSVGADGTGWLPNYGYTFGSGTRLTVV.

The rearrangement links TRBV18 to TRBJ2-5; D might be TRBD1 (5 bases). From germline, CDR1 is KGHSH and CDR2 LQKENI. Between the trimmed V and J ends, which lost 5 bases and 4 bases, there was a span of 14 bases. This CDR3 region has 14 residues. The CDR3 sequence is CASSVQARGETQYF. The CDR3 DNA reads TGTGCCAGCTCAGTACAGGCAAGGGGAGAGACCCAGTACTTC.

The chain is built from TRBV7-2 and TRBJ2-1, with TRBD2 matching 8 bases. V lost 2 bases to trimming and J lost 9 bases; unmatched junction nucleotides: 9. Germline V gene data show CDR1 as SGHTA and CDR2 as FQGNSA. The CDR3 spans 15 residues. The DNA of the CDR3 is TGTGCCAGCAGCTTATCCGGGAGGGCTACGGGTGAGCAGTTCTTC. Translated: CASSLSGRATGEQFF.

The rearrangement links TRBV14 to TRBJ2-1; no clear D. The germline gives CDR1 SGHDN, CDR2 FVKESK. Between the trimmed V and J ends, which lost 1 base and 7 bases, there was a span of 8 bases. The CDR3 consists of 13 residues. DNA for the CDR3: TGTGCCAGCAGCCAAGTCGCGCCTAATGAGCAGTTCTTC. This translates into CASSQVAPNEQFF.

The CDR3 region is CASSLTSGVYNEQFF. DNA of the CDR3: TGTGCCAGCAGTTTAACAAGCGGCGTTTACAATGAGCAGTTCTTC. The rearrangement links TRBV27 to TRBJ2-1; TRBD2 is a possible D gene (5 bases). This CDR3 comprises 15 residues. CDR1 and CDR2 from the germline V gene are MNHEY and SMNVEV (reference sequence). Trimming took 2 bases from V and 4 from J, leaving 12 bases between them.

V is TRBV19 and J is TRBJ2-7, with TRBD2 as a possible D gene (6 bases). The germline CDR1 and CDR2 sequences are LNHDA and SQIVND (reference sequence). This CDR3 contains 13 residues. Trimming cost V 1 base and J 6 bases, with 10 bases left between them. As DNA, the CDR3 is TGTGCCAGTAGTATAGTTGGAGCGGGCGAGCAGTACTTC. Translated, it gives CASSIVGAGEQYF.

The rearrangement uses TRBV6-6 and TRBJ2-3; TRBD2 aligns across 15 bases. This CDR3 has 15 residues. Losses at the gene ends were 6 bases for V and 6 bases for J; bases not matched to a gene: 4. CDR1 MNHNY and CDR2 SVGAGI come from the germline V gene (reference sequence). The DNA of the CDR3 is TGTGCCAGCAGGGGACTAGCGGGAGGAGGTGATACGCAGTATTTT. This gives the protein CASRGLAGGGDTQYF.

This clone appeared once. V and J are TRBV6-5 and TRBJ2-7; possible D gene TRBD2, 6 bases. The germline gives CDR1 MNHEY, CDR2 SVGAGI. V lost 8 bases, J lost 4 bases, and 15 bases lay in between. CDR3 size: 13 residues. For the CDR3, the DNA is TGTGCCAGCCGGTCGGAGGGTGGGTACGAGCAGTACTTC. As protein: CASRSEGGYEQYF.

The chain carries TRBV11-3 and TRBJ1-4; tentatively, D is TRBD1 (6 bases). Trimming pared 3 bases from V and 4 bases from J, leaving 9 bases between. This CDR3 has 14 amino acids. The germline gives CDR1 SGHNT, CDR2 YENEEA. The CDR3: CASSFGTINEKLFF. The DNA of the CDR3 is TGTGCCAGCAGCTTCGGGACAATTAATGAAAAACTGTTTTTT.

The V and J genes are TRBV7-2 and TRBJ2-7, with unresolved D. V was cut by 5 bases and J by 4 bases, with 15 bases left in between. The CDR3 consists of 14 residues. Germline V gene lookup returns CDR1 SGHTA and CDR2 FQGNSA. CDR3 sequence reads: CASSPPPSGYEQYF. The CDR3, as DNA: TGTGCCAGCAGCCCTCCCCCCTCCGGGTACGAGCAGTACTTC. Drawing the rest from reference TRBV7-2 and TRBJ2-7, the complete variable domain is GAGVSQSPSNKVTEKGKDVELRCDPISGHTALYWYRQSLGQGLEFLIYFQGNSAPDKSGLPSDRFSAERTGGSVSTLTIQRTQQEDSAVYLCASSPPPSGYEQYFGPGTRLTVT.

CDR3 nucleotide sequence: TGTGCCAGCTACTCTACAGACAGAGACACTGAAGCTTTCTTT. Protein: CASYSTDRDTEAFF. V and J are TRBV3-1 (or the pseudogene TRBV3-2) and TRBJ1-1; D might be TRBD1 (5 bases). V shed 8 bases and J shed 3 bases, with 16 bases lying between them. The CDR3 is made up of 14 amino acids. Germline V CDR1 and CDR2: LGHDT, YNNKEL (reference sequence).

With respect to this clone: The same CDR3 is also encoded by other DNA sequences in this sample. The CDR3 reads CASSFRDTDTQYF. CDR3 bases: TGCGCCAGCAGCTTCCGGGACACAGATACGCAGTATTTT. The chain employs TRBV5-1 and TRBJ2-3; the D gene is possibly TRBD2 (5 bases). The CDR3 is 13 amino acids. CDR1 and CDR2 from the germline V gene are SGHRS and YFSETQ. V lost 2 bases, J lost 2 bases, and 6 bases lay in between. Filled out from reference TRBV5-1 and TRBJ2-3, the complete variable domain reads KAGVTQTPRYLIKTRGQQVTLSCSPISGHRSVSWYQQTPGQGLQFLFEYFSETQRNKGNFPGRFSGRQFSNSRSEMNVSTLELGDSALYLCASSFRDTDTQYFGPGTRLTVL.

This chain connects TRBV5-1 to TRBJ2-1, with 11 nucleotides matching TRBD2. The germline V gene encodes CDR1 SGHRS and CDR2 YFSETQ. J lost 9 bases, V lost 1 base, and 6 bases had no gene match. The CDR3 runs to 15 residues. The CDR3 DNA sequence: TGCGCCAGCAGCTTGACTAGCGGGGGAGGAAGTGAGCAGTTCTTC. Translated: CASSLTSGGGSEQFF.